This T cell receptor beta chain was profiled in a study of blood T cell repertoires in COVID-19. Clones were sequenced by immunoSEQ multiplex PCR, and TCRdb holds only the in-frame ones, with some missing. The sample gives fewer than 300,000 clones, less than 85% of which show up once; 3.1% is in the top ten. Germline lookup yields CDR1 SGDLS and CDR2 YYNGEE. The CDR3 covers 14 residues. Trimming removed 4 bases from V and 4 bases from J; junction bases left unmatched: 5. This TCR was sampled from a woman younger than 30 with acute or convalescent COVID-19. The sequenced sample was peripheral blood. The chain carries TRBV9 and TRBJ2-7; 10 bases fit TRBD1. CDR3 sequence reads: CASSIGQGVYEQYF. The CDR3 nucleotides read TGTGCCAGCAGCATAGGACAGGGGGTTTACGAGCAGTACTTC.